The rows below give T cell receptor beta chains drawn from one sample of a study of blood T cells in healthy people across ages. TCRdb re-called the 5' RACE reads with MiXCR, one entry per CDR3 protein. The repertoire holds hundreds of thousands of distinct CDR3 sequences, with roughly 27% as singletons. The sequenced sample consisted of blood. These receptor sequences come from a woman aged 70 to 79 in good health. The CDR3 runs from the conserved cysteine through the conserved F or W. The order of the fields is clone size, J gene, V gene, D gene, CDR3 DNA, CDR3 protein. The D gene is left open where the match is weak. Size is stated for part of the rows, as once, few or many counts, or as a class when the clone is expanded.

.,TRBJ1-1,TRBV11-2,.,TGTGCCAGCAGCTCAGGATTCTCGAACACTGAAGCTTTCTTT,CASSSGFSNTEAFF
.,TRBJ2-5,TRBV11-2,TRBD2,TGTGCCAGCAGCTTTTGGGGGGGGTACCAAGAGACCCAGTACTTC,CASSFWGGYQETQYF
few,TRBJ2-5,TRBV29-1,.,TGCAGCGTTACAGGGAAAGAGACCCAGCACTTC,CSVTGKETQHF
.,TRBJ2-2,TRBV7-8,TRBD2,TGTGCCAGCAGCTTAGTGCTTTCGAGCGGGAGGATTTCGAACACCGGGGAGCTGTTTTTT,CASSLVLSSGRISNTGELFF
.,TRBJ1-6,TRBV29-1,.,TGCAGCGTCGGGGACCTTAATTCACCCCTCCACTTT,CSVGDLNSPLHF
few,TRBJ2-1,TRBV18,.,TGTGCCAGCTCACCACCGAAACAGGTGACTAGGGTCGACAATGAGCAGTTCTTC,CASSPPKQVTRVDNEQFF
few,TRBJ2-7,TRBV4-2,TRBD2,TGTGCCAGCAGCCCATTAGCGGGAGGGCTCCGCAATGAGCTGTTCTTC,CASSPLAGGLRNELFF
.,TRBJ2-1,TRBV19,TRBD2,TGTGCCAGTAGTATGTGGACTAGTAACAATGAGCAGTTCTTC,CASSMWTSNNEQFF
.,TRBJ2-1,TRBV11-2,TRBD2,TGTGCCAGCAGTGGGACTAGCGGGAGAGTCGTGCAGTTCTTC,CASSGTSGRVVQFF
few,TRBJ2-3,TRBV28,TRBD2,TGTGCCAGCTTGGCCCCTGGGACTAGCCCAGATACGCAGTATTTT,CASLAPGTSPDTQYF
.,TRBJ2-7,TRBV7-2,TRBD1,TGTGCCAGCAGCTTAGGACAGGGGGGTGCCTACGAGCAGTACTTC,CASSLGQGGAYEQYF
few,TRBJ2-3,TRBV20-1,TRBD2,TGCAGTGCTAGTTCATCCTCGACTAGCGGCACAGATACGCAGTATTTT,CSASSSSTSGTDTQYF
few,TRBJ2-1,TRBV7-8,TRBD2,TGTGCCAGCAGCGAACTAGCGGGAGCTGAGCAGTTCTTC,CASSELAGAEQFF
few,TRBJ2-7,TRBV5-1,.,TGCGCCAGCAGCTTAAACCAGGGGAACGAGCAGTACTTC,CASSLNQGNEQYF
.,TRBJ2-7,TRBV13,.,TGTGCCAGCAGCTTAGGGGGCGCCCGGAAGGCTTACGAGCAGTACTTC,CASSLGGARKAYEQYF
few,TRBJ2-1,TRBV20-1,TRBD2,TGCAGTGCTTTTACCGGGACTAGCGGGAGGAATGAGCAGTTCTTC,CSAFTGTSGRNEQFF
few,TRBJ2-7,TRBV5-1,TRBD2,TGCGCCAGCAGCTTGATCCCCGGGACTAGCGTCGGCGAGCAGTACTTC,CASSLIPGTSVGEQYF
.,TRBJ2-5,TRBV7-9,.,TGTGCCAGCAGCTTAGTGTTCACTAGTCAAGAGATCCAGTACTTC,CASSLVFTSQEIQYF
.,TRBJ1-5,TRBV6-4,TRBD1,TGTGCCAGCGCACGGGACAGGGGACAGCCCCAGCATTTT,CASARDRGQPQHF
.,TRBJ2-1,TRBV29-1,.,TGCAGCGTGGCCCCCCTGAGTGAGCAGTTCTTC,CSVAPLSEQFF
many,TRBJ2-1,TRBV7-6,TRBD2,TGTGCCAGCAGCTTAGCCCTAGCGGGTGAGCAGTTCTTC,CASSLALAGEQFF
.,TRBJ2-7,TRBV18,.,TGTGCCAGCTCGCCAGAAGTCGGCTCCTACGAGCAGTACTTC,CASSPEVGSYEQYF
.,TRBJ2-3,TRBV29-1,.,TGCAGCGTTGAAGGGAAAGAGGGATTTGGGCCGCAGTATTTT,CSVEGKEGFGPQYF
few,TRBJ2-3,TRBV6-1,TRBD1,TGTGCCAGCAGGAACAGGGGACGGACAGATACGCAGTATTTT,CASRNRGRTDTQYF
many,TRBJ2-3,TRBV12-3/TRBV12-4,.,TGTGCCAGCAGTTCGCCACTTGGACCCTCCAATATAGATACGCAGTATTTT,CASSSPLGPSNIDTQYF
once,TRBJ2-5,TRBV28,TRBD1,TGTGCCAGCAGAGACAGGGTAGATGAGACCCAGTACTTC,CASRDRVDETQYF
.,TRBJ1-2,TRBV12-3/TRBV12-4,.,TGTGCCAGCAGTTCGAGACTCCCCTATGGCTACACCTTC,CASSSRLPYGYTF
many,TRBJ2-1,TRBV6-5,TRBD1,TGTGCCAGCAGGGAGACAGGGGGCGACTCCTACAATGAGCAGTTCTTC,CASRETGGDSYNEQFF
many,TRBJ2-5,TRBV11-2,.,TGTGCCAGCAGCTCAAGAGCGGGCAGTTGGGAGACCCAGTACTTC,CASSSRAGSWETQYF
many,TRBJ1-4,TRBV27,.,TGTGCCAGCAGTTCCACCGGGGCCAAATGGGAAAAACTGTTTTTT,CASSSTGAKWEKLFF
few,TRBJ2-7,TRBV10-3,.,TGTGCCATCAGCCTCGGACCTGGCTACGAGCAGTACTTC,CAISLGPGYEQYF
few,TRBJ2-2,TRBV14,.,TGTGCCAGCAGCCTCCTCAGTAAGAACACCGGGGAGCTGTTTTTT,CASSLLSKNTGELFF
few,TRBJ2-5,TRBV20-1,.,TGCAGTGCAACAAATTCAGCAGAATATGGGACCCAGTACTTC,CSATNSAEYGTQYF
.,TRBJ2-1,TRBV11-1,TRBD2,TGTGCCAGCAGCGCACCGGGACTAGCGGGAGCTAATGAGCAGTTCTTC,CASSAPGLAGANEQFF
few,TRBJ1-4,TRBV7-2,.,TGTGCCAGCAACCTGGAGGGGCGTACGAATGAAGAACTGTTTTTT,CASNLEGRTNEELFF
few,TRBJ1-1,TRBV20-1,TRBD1,TGCAGTGCTAGATCCGGGACAGGAACGAACACTGAAGCTTTCTTT,CSARSGTGTNTEAFF
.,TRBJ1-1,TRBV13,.,TGTGCCAGCAGCACACGACCTGATCGGGCCCACACTGAAGCTTTCTTT,CASSTRPDRAHTEAFF
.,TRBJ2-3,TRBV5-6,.,TGTGCCAGCAGCTTGGGTGTGAATACGCAGTATTTT,CASSLGVNTQYF
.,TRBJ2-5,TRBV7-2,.,TGTGCCAGCAGCTTGAGTCGGGAGCGTTGGGAGACCCAGTACTTC,CASSLSRERWETQYF
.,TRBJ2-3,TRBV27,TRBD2,TGTGCCAGCAGGGGAAGAACTAGCGGGATCACAGATACGCAGTATTTT,CASRGRTSGITDTQYF
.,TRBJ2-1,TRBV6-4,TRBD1,TGTGCCTGCAGTGACGACGGCACAGGGGCTGAGCAGTTCTTC,CACSDDGTGAEQFF
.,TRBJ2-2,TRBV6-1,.,TGTGCCAGCAGTGAAGGTTGGGCTACCGGGGAGCTGTTTTTT,CASSEGWATGELFF
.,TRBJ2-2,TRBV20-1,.,TGCAGTGCTAGAGATCCGGGATCCGGGGAGCTGTTTTTT,CSARDPGSGELFF
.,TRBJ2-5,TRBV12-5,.,TGTGCTAGTGGGCGACTGAACCAAGAGACCCAGTACTTC,CASGRLNQETQYF
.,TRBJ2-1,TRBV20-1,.,TGCAGTGCTAGAGACTCCTCCGGGGGATTCTCCTACAATGAGCAGTTCTTC,CSARDSSGGFSYNEQFF
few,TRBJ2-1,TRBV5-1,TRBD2,TGCGCCAGCAGCCCCTACTCGACTAGCGGGATTCTCAATGAGCAGTTCTTC,CASSPYSTSGILNEQFF
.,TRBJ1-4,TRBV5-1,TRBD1,TGCGCCAGCAGCTTGGAGGGACAGGGGAATGAAAAACTGTTTTTT,CASSLEGQGNEKLFF
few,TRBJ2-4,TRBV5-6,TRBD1,TGTGCCAGCAGCTTGAGGCTCGGGGACAGGGGGTATGGAGACATTCAGTACTTC,CASSLRLGDRGYGDIQYF
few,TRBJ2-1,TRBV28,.,TGTGCCAGCAGCATAGGTACGGGAGTGAAGTTCTTC,CASSIGTGVKFF
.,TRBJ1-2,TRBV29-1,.,TGCAGCGCTGGGACCCCCAGGGGCTATGGCTACACCTTC,CSAGTPRGYGYTF
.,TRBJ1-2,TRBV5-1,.,TGCGCCAGCAGCTTGGACCTGGCAGGGTCCTATGGCTACACCTTC,CASSLDLAGSYGYTF
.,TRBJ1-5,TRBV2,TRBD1,TGTGCCAGCAGTTACCGGGACAGATCCAATCAGCCCCAGCATTTT,CASSYRDRSNQPQHF
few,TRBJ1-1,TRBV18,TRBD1,TGTGCCAGCTCACCACAAACAGGGGGCGGATCGATGAACACTGAAGCTTTCTTT,CASSPQTGGGSMNTEAFF
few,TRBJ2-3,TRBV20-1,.,TGCAGTGCTCTCCCGGGGGCGCAAAGCACAGATACGCAGTATTTT,CSALPGAQSTDTQYF
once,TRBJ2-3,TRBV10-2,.,TGCGCCAGCAGTGTAGCGGCTAGCACAGATACGCAGTATTTT,CASSVAASTDTQYF